Listed below are T cell receptor beta chains from one sample, sequenced in a study of CD8 T cells in ankylosing spondylitis. TCRdb reanalysed the 5' RACE reads using MiXCR and keeps one entry per CDR3 protein. The sample shows some 450,000 distinct CDR3 sequences, 17% of them seen only once. Source material: blood, either unsorted or a sorted T cell fraction (not recorded which). These receptors all stem from a male donor with ankylosing spondylitis. The CDR3 runs from the conserved cysteine through the conserved F or W. The order of the fields is clone size, D gene, V gene, J gene, CDR3 DNA, CDR3 protein. A D gene is named only where the DNA matches it firmly. Clone size, where shown, is once, few, many, or a class for clones that have expanded.

abundance: few; d_gene: .; v_gene: TRBV3-1; j_gene: TRBJ1-6; CDR3nt: TGTGCCAGCAGCCAAGGGGCGGGCAATTCACCCCTCCACTTT; CDR3aa: CASSQGAGNSPLHF
abundance: .; d_gene: .; v_gene: TRBV28; j_gene: TRBJ1-6; CDR3nt: TGTGCCAGCAGTTTATTGTCCGGGGGTACCTCACCCCTCCACTTT; CDR3aa: CASSLLSGGTSPLHF
abundance: few; d_gene: TRBD2; v_gene: TRBV6-2/TRBV6-3; j_gene: TRBJ2-1; CDR3nt: TGTGCCAGCAGTTATATCGGCCGAACTAGCGGGAGGGCTAAATGGAATGAGCAGTTCTTC; CDR3aa: CASSYIGRTSGRAKWNEQFF
abundance: .; d_gene: TRBD1; v_gene: TRBV6-5; j_gene: TRBJ1-2; CDR3nt: TGTGCCAGCAGTTACTCCCCAGGGGGCAAGGGTGGCTACACCTTC; CDR3aa: CASSYSPGGKGGYTF
abundance: .; d_gene: TRBD2; v_gene: TRBV18; j_gene: TRBJ2-1; CDR3nt: TGTGCCAGCTCACCTGCACTAGCGGCGGTCGGGGCGCAGTTCTTC; CDR3aa: CASSPALAAVGAQFF
abundance: .; d_gene: .; v_gene: TRBV2; j_gene: TRBJ1-6; CDR3nt: TGTGCCAGCAACCCGGAAAGCAGTAATTCACCCCTCCACTTT; CDR3aa: CASNPESSNSPLHF
abundance: .; d_gene: .; v_gene: TRBV25-1; j_gene: TRBJ1-2; CDR3nt: TGTGCCAGCAGTGCCCGGCTATATGGCTACACCTTC; CDR3aa: CASSARLYGYTF
abundance: few; d_gene: TRBD2; v_gene: TRBV7-3; j_gene: TRBJ2-1; CDR3nt: TGTGCCAGCAGCTTAAACGGGAGGGATAATAATGAGCAGTTCTTC; CDR3aa: CASSLNGRDNNEQFF
abundance: .; d_gene: TRBD1; v_gene: TRBV7-2; j_gene: TRBJ2-7; CDR3nt: TGTGCCAGCAGCACAGGGGGGTTCACCTACGAGCAGTACTTC; CDR3aa: CASSTGGFTYEQYF
abundance: .; d_gene: .; v_gene: TRBV15; j_gene: TRBJ1-1; CDR3nt: TGTGCCACCAGCAGAGATCGGGCCACCGCGGAAGCTTTCTTT; CDR3aa: CATSRDRATAEAFF
abundance: few; d_gene: TRBD2; v_gene: TRBV20-1; j_gene: TRBJ2-1; CDR3nt: TGCAGTGCCAGGGGACTAGCGGGAGTTGGGCAGTTCTTC; CDR3aa: CSARGLAGVGQFF
abundance: few; d_gene: TRBD1; v_gene: TRBV7-8; j_gene: TRBJ1-6; CDR3nt: TGTGCCAGCAGCTTGGAGGGACAGAATTATAATTCACCCCTCCACTTT; CDR3aa: CASSLEGQNYNSPLHF
abundance: .; d_gene: .; v_gene: TRBV3-1; j_gene: TRBJ2-1; CDR3nt: TGTGCCAGCAGCCAGGCTGGTTGGGGGGATGAGCAGTTCTTC; CDR3aa: CASSQAGWGDEQFF
abundance: few; d_gene: .; v_gene: TRBV20-1; j_gene: TRBJ2-1; CDR3nt: TGCAGTGCTCCCCCCTCGAACAGTAATGAGCAGTTCTTC; CDR3aa: CSAPPSNSNEQFF
abundance: .; d_gene: .; v_gene: TRBV20-1; j_gene: TRBJ1-1; CDR3nt: TGCAGTGCTAGACCGGGACCCTCTGAAGCTTTCTTT; CDR3aa: CSARPGPSEAFF
abundance: .; d_gene: .; v_gene: TRBV12-3/TRBV12-4; j_gene: TRBJ1-3; CDR3nt: TGTGCCAGCAGCCGGACTACCAGCTCTGGAAACACCATATATTTT; CDR3aa: CASSRTTSSGNTIYF
abundance: .; d_gene: .; v_gene: TRBV27; j_gene: TRBJ1-5; CDR3nt: TGTGCCAGCAGTTTATCGTCGGGACCTCAGCCCCAGCATTTT; CDR3aa: CASSLSSGPQPQHF
abundance: many; d_gene: .; v_gene: TRBV29-1; j_gene: TRBJ2-6; CDR3nt: TGCAGCGTTGTATCGGGACCTGGGGCCAACGTCCTGACTTTC; CDR3aa: CSVVSGPGANVLTF
abundance: .; d_gene: TRBD2; v_gene: TRBV12-3/TRBV12-4; j_gene: TRBJ2-7; CDR3nt: TGTGCCAGCAGTCCCCGTCCTAGCGGGAGTGATGAGCAGTACTTC; CDR3aa: CASSPRPSGSDEQYF
abundance: .; d_gene: .; v_gene: TRBV30; j_gene: TRBJ1-3; CDR3nt: TGTGCCTGGAGTGGACAGTACTTCTCTGGAAACACCATATATTTT; CDR3aa: CAWSGQYFSGNTIYF
abundance: .; d_gene: TRBD1; v_gene: TRBV6-1; j_gene: TRBJ1-1; CDR3nt: TGTGCCAGCACTGTACAGGGGGCCCCAGGGACTGAAGCTTTCTTT; CDR3aa: CASTVQGAPGTEAFF
abundance: .; d_gene: .; v_gene: TRBV7-2; j_gene: TRBJ2-5; CDR3nt: TGTGCCAGCAGCCGGGACTCGTTGGGGGAGACCCAGTACTTC; CDR3aa: CASSRDSLGETQYF